The T cell receptor beta chain described here comes from a study of beta chain features in type 1 diabetes. Sorting of CD4+ naive, central memory, regulatory and stem cell-like memory cells was performed via CD45RO/CCR7/CD25/CD127/CD95/CD27. This clone has just a few counts. Its antigen is not identified. Notes on the study in general: Patients and controls would be equally affected if PCR favored shorter templates.

The sequenced template was cDNA made from the entire isolated RNA. The average read count of naive, central memory and regulatory T cell samples was around 3.6 million. TCRdb's table, derived via immunoSEQ multiplex PCR, lists solely in-frame clones and lacks some. The table has 310,000 or so clones, roughly 9.6% seen once; the top ten hold 0.015%. The receptor's source is a woman aged 25 to 45 in good health. Sequenced sample: naive CD4+ T cells from blood.

DNA for the CDR3: TGTGCCACCAGCAGAGCACAAACGAACACTGAAGCTTTCTTT. This translates into CATSRAQTNTEAFF. The gene calls are TRBV15 and TRBJ1-1; D is unclear. The germline V gene encodes CDR1 LNHNV and CDR2 YYDKDF (reference sequence). Trimming left V 1 base short and J 1 base short, with 7 bases between. The CDR3 has 14 amino acids.